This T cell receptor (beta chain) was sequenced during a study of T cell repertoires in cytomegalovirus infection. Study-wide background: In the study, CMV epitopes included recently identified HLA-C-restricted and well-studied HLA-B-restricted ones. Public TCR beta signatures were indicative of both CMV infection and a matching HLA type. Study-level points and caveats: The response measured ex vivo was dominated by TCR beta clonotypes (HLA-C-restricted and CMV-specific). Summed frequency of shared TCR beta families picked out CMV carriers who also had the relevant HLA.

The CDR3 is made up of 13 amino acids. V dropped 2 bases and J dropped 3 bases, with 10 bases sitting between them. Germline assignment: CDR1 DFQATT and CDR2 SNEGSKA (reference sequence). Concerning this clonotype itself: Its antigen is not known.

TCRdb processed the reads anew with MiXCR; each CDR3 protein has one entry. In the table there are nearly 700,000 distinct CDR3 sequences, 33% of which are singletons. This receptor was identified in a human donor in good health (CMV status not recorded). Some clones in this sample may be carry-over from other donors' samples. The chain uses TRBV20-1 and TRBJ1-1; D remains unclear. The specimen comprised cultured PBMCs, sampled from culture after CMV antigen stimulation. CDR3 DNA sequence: TGCAGTGCTAGATTAGGCTGGGACACTGAAGCTTTCTTT. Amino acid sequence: CSARLGWDTEAFF.